The present entry profiles one T cell receptor beta chain with its context. Antigen unknown. The junction differs from germline at one of its ends, possibly a read error. These data come from a study of T-cell reconstitution after alpha-beta-depleted transplantation in children. Overall study results and limits: A year had passed since transplant, and T-cell counts and diversity by then came mostly from newly produced T cells. For some patients, TCRbeta diversity was high at day 60 because of recipient T cells and thymic progenitors that survived. Reportedly, only several hundred clones from non-depleted graft cells drove alpha-beta T-cell counts at about two months.

This CDR3 contains 12 residues. Germline V gene lookup returns CDR1 SGHRS and CDR2 YFSETQ. Researchers prepared the TCRbeta library using unique molecular identifiers, the study reports. TCRdb re-called the PCR reads with MiXCR, one entry per CDR3 protein. The sample has 97,000 or so distinct CDR3 sequences, around 6% seen once. Source: PBMCs, mostly from graft donor cells, taken 60 days after TCRalphabeta/CD19-depleted stem cell transplant. The chain combines TRBV5-1 with TRBJ2-7, with 9 bases matching TRBD2. The TCR was taken from a female patient aged 2-10 years who had a stem cell transplant for Fanconi anemia, so the T cells may come from the graft donor. Here the CDR3 DNA reads TGCGCCAGCAGCTTAGGGACTAGCCGATTGAACTTC. Amino acids: CASSLGTSRLNF.